What follows is one TCR beta chain and its context. Antigen specificity is unknown. Primers included in the PCR were 60 Vbeta and 13 Jbeta primers. Profiled with immunoSEQ multiplex PCR; TCRdb holds only in-frame clones, not every one. In the table there are 75,000 to 95,000 clones, 60% to 80% of which are singletons. This sample was included in a study of cytomegalovirus exposure and HLA in healthy donors. Study-wide background: Unique TCRs from HLA-typed donors, 70 million to 100 million of them, were held in an early data release.

Study results and caveats: The study flagged roughly 150 TCR beta chains as cytomegalovirus-associated.

This CDR3 has 14 amino acids. The germline V and J ends were trimmed by 3 bases and 0 bases, with 6 bases remaining between them. Germline V gene lookup returns CDR1 KGHSH and CDR2 LQKENI. V is TRBV18 and J is TRBJ1-5; D gene uncertain. Sequencing used PBMCs. The source of this sequence is a man aged 45 to 65 in good health and CMV-seronegative. As DNA, the CDR3 is TGTGCCAGCTCACCCTCAGGTAGCAATCAGCCCCAGCATTTT. Residues: CASSPSGSNQPQHF.